This T cell receptor (beta chain) emerged from a study of technical replicates of blood from several donors. Trimming cost V 1 base and J 2 bases; bases outside gene matches: 8. Germline CDR1 SGHRS, CDR2 YFSETQ. The CDR3 contains 17 residues. TCRdb's copy holds only in-frame clones and misses some; the assay was immunoSEQ multiplex PCR. In the table there are about 88,000 clones, just under 95% of which are singletons. The genes are TRBV5-1 and TRBJ2-5, with 10 bases lining up with TRBD1. Source material: T cells isolated from PBMCs. The TCR sequence derives from a human donor in good health. The CDR3: CASSLLPGQGVQETQYF. Here the CDR3 DNA reads TGCGCCAGCAGCTTGCTCCCAGGACAGGGGGTGCAAGAGACCCAGTACTTC. The full variable domain, with the rest looked up from reference TRBV5-1 and TRBJ2-5, is KAGVTQTPRYLIKTRGQQVTLSCSPISGHRSVSWYQQTPGQGLQFLFEYFSETQRNKGNFPGRFSGRQFSNSRSEMNVSTLELGDSALYLCASSLLPGQGVQETQYFGPGTRLLVL.